This is a list of T cell receptor beta chains from one sample in a study of blood T cell repertoires in COVID-19. Profiled with immunoSEQ multiplex PCR; TCRdb holds only in-frame clones, not every one. The sample holds about 150,000 clones, more than 85% seen once. The sample consisted of peripheral blood. The origin of the receptors is a woman between 70 and 85 years old with acute or convalescent COVID-19. Both conserved end residues are part of each CDR3. Each record gives: CDR3 protein, CDR3 DNA, clone size, J gene, V gene, D gene. A D gene is named only where the DNA matches it firmly. Part of the rows lack a size; the others show once, few, many or a class for expanded clones.

CDR3 protein: CASSLVEGVNTGELFF; CDR3 DNA: TGTGCCAGCAGCTTAGTCGAGGGGGTGAACACCGGGGAGCTGTTTTTT; clone size: NA; J gene: TRBJ2-2; V gene: TRBV7-8; D gene: NA
CDR3 protein: CASSVDRDSPLHF; CDR3 DNA: TGTGCCAGCAGCGTGGACAGGGATTCACCCCTCCACTTT; clone size: few; J gene: TRBJ1-6; V gene: TRBV7-2; D gene: TRBD1
CDR3 protein: CASSGGDGITLHF; CDR3 DNA: TGCGCCAGCAGTGGAGGAGACGGGATTACCCTCCACTTT; clone size: NA; J gene: TRBJ1-6; V gene: TRBV5-1; D gene: NA
CDR3 protein: CASSSPLNRDTNYGYTF; CDR3 DNA: TGTGCCAGCAGTTCGCCCCTCAACCGGGATACCAACTATGGCTACACCTTC; clone size: NA; J gene: TRBJ1-2; V gene: TRBV28; D gene: NA
CDR3 protein: CASSFRFTYNEQFF; CDR3 DNA: TGTGCCAGCAGTTTCAGGTTCACCTACAATGAGCAGTTCTTC; clone size: NA; J gene: TRBJ2-1; V gene: TRBV27; D gene: NA
CDR3 protein: CSVERNEQFF; CDR3 DNA: TGCAGTGTTGAGCGGAATGAGCAGTTCTTC; clone size: NA; J gene: TRBJ2-1; V gene: TRBV20-1; D gene: NA
CDR3 protein: CAWSERTEAFF; CDR3 DNA: TGTGCCTGGAGTGAGAGGACTGAAGCTTTCTTT; clone size: NA; J gene: TRBJ1-1; V gene: TRBV30; D gene: NA
CDR3 protein: CASSPPQGGLSYEQYF; CDR3 DNA: TGTGCCAGCAGCCCACCTCAAGGCGGACTAAGCTACGAGCAGTACTTC; clone size: NA; J gene: TRBJ2-7; V gene: TRBV7-8; D gene: NA
CDR3 protein: CASSTIDRGATEAFF; CDR3 DNA: TGTGCCAGTAGTACCATCGACAGGGGAGCCACTGAAGCTTTCTTT; clone size: NA; J gene: TRBJ1-1; V gene: TRBV19; D gene: TRBD1
CDR3 protein: CASSQDPGGASYNSPLHF; CDR3 DNA: TGCGCCAGCAGCCAAGATCCGGGGGGGGCGTCCTATAATTCACCCCTCCACTTT; clone size: NA; J gene: TRBJ1-6; V gene: TRBV4-1; D gene: NA
CDR3 protein: CASILGGGAYNEQFF; CDR3 DNA: TGTGCCAGTATCCTTGGGGGGGGCGCCTACAATGAGCAGTTCTTC; clone size: once; J gene: TRBJ2-1; V gene: TRBV3-1/TRBV3-2; D gene: NA
CDR3 protein: CATSDRIVTDTQYF; CDR3 DNA: TGTGCCACTAGTGACAGGATAGTCACAGATACGCAGTATTTT; clone size: NA; J gene: TRBJ2-3; V gene: TRBV24-1; D gene: NA
CDR3 protein: CASSERQDSGNTIYF; CDR3 DNA: TGTGCCAGCAGCGAGAGACAGGACTCTGGAAACACCATATATTTT; clone size: NA; J gene: TRBJ1-3; V gene: TRBV7-9; D gene: NA
CDR3 protein: CASSSRTSGGSLAKNIQYF; CDR3 DNA: TGTGCCAGCAGCTCCAGGACTAGCGGGGGGAGCCTAGCCAAAAACATTCAGTACTTC; clone size: NA; J gene: TRBJ2-4; V gene: TRBV11-2; D gene: TRBD2
CDR3 protein: CASSPRRGPGDEKLFF; CDR3 DNA: TGTGCCAGCTCACCAAGAAGAGGCCCGGGGGACGAAAAACTGTTTTTT; clone size: NA; J gene: TRBJ1-4; V gene: TRBV18; D gene: NA
CDR3 protein: CASSGDRGNTIYF; CDR3 DNA: TGCGCCAGCAGCGGGGACAGGGGAAACACCATATATTTT; clone size: NA; J gene: TRBJ1-3; V gene: TRBV5-1; D gene: TRBD1
CDR3 protein: CASSGDIGFEQFF; CDR3 DNA: TGCGCCAGCAGCGGGGACATAGGTTTTGAGCAGTTCTTC; clone size: NA; J gene: TRBJ2-1; V gene: TRBV5-1; D gene: NA
CDR3 protein: CASSLRQGGDRETQYF; CDR3 DNA: TGCGCCAGCAGCTTACGACAGGGGGGCGACCGAGAGACCCAGTACTTC; clone size: once; J gene: TRBJ2-5; V gene: TRBV5-1; D gene: TRBD1
CDR3 protein: CASSRLNQPQHF; CDR3 DNA: TGTGCCAGCAGCCGACTGAATCAGCCCCAGCATTTT; clone size: NA; J gene: TRBJ1-5; V gene: TRBV6-2/TRBV6-3; D gene: NA
CDR3 protein: CASSLGTREEYF; CDR3 DNA: TGTGCCAGCAGCTTAGGGACCCGGGAGGAGTACTTC; clone size: NA; J gene: TRBJ2-7; V gene: TRBV7-2; D gene: TRBD2
CDR3 protein: CATSRDGGLAGAYEQYF; CDR3 DNA: TGTGCCACCAGCAGAGATGGAGGACTAGCGGGGGCCTACGAGCAGTACTTC; clone size: once; J gene: TRBJ2-7; V gene: TRBV15; D gene: TRBD2
CDR3 protein: CASSQVSAGQETQYF; CDR3 DNA: TGCGCCAGCAGCCAAGTCTCGGCAGGCCAAGAGACCCAGTACTTC; clone size: NA; J gene: TRBJ2-5; V gene: TRBV4-3; D gene: NA
CDR3 protein: CASIGTMNTEAFF; CDR3 DNA: TGTGCCAGCATCGGGACAATGAACACTGAAGCTTTCTTT; clone size: NA; J gene: TRBJ1-1; V gene: TRBV2; D gene: NA
CDR3 protein: CASSVRQEANEKLFF; CDR3 DNA: TGTGCCAGCTCAGTTCGACAGGAAGCTAATGAAAAACTGTTTTTT; clone size: once; J gene: TRBJ1-4; V gene: TRBV18; D gene: NA
CDR3 protein: CASSQVGQGYGYTF; CDR3 DNA: TGTGCCAGCAGCCAGGTGGGACAGGGCTATGGCTACACCTTC; clone size: NA; J gene: TRBJ1-2; V gene: TRBV3-1/TRBV3-2; D gene: TRBD1
CDR3 protein: CASRYTGASQETQYF; CDR3 DNA: TGCGCCAGCAGGTACACAGGGGCTAGCCAAGAGACCCAGTACTTC; clone size: NA; J gene: TRBJ2-5; V gene: TRBV5-1; D gene: TRBD1
CDR3 protein: CASRVTAEAFF; CDR3 DNA: TGCGCCAGCCGAGTGACAGCTGAAGCTTTCTTT; clone size: NA; J gene: TRBJ1-1; V gene: TRBV10-2; D gene: NA
CDR3 protein: CATSVRREVTEAFF; CDR3 DNA: TGTGCCACCTCGGTGAGGAGAGAAGTCACTGAAGCTTTCTTT; clone size: once; J gene: TRBJ1-1; V gene: TRBV19; D gene: NA
CDR3 protein: CASRAGGLYNEQFF; CDR3 DNA: TGTGCCAGCCGAGCGGGGGGTCTTTACAATGAGCAGTTCTTC; clone size: NA; J gene: TRBJ2-1; V gene: TRBV4-2; D gene: TRBD2
CDR3 protein: CASSPRSTGRSNTGELFF; CDR3 DNA: TGTGCCAGCTCACCTAGATCAACAGGGCGCTCGAACACCGGGGAGCTGTTTTTT; clone size: NA; J gene: TRBJ2-2; V gene: TRBV18; D gene: NA
CDR3 protein: CASSPLQGYGYTF; CDR3 DNA: TGTGCCAGCAGCCCCCTTCAGGGCTATGGCTACACCTTC; clone size: NA; J gene: TRBJ1-2; V gene: TRBV7-6; D gene: NA
CDR3 protein: CASSIPRLVIQPQHF; CDR3 DNA: TGTGCCAGTAGTATACCCAGGCTGGTTATTCAGCCCCAGCATTTT; clone size: NA; J gene: TRBJ1-5; V gene: TRBV19; D gene: NA
CDR3 protein: CSVDREGSTDTQYF; CDR3 DNA: TGCAGCGTTGACAGGGAAGGGAGCACAGATACGCAGTATTTT; clone size: NA; J gene: TRBJ2-3; V gene: TRBV29-1; D gene: NA
CDR3 protein: CASSQTVAVGQGSYEQYF; CDR3 DNA: TGCGCCAGCAGCCAAACCGTAGCTGTGGGACAGGGCTCCTACGAGCAGTACTTC; clone size: NA; J gene: TRBJ2-7; V gene: TRBV4-1; D gene: TRBD1
CDR3 protein: CASSIAASGTYEQYF; CDR3 DNA: TGTGCCAGTAGTATAGCGGCTAGCGGTACCTACGAGCAGTACTTC; clone size: NA; J gene: TRBJ2-7; V gene: TRBV19; D gene: TRBD2
CDR3 protein: CASSAGRRGDQQETQYF; CDR3 DNA: TGTGCCAGCAGCGCGGGGAGACGGGGGGATCAACAAGAGACCCAGTACTTC; clone size: NA; J gene: TRBJ2-5; V gene: TRBV9; D gene: TRBD2
CDR3 protein: CASTSGDLILGSAKNIQYF; CDR3 DNA: TGTGCCAGCACCTCCGGGGACTTAATCCTGGGTTCGGCCAAAAACATTCAGTACTTC; clone size: once; J gene: TRBJ2-4; V gene: TRBV11-3; D gene: NA
CDR3 protein: CASSLTPIDTQYF; CDR3 DNA: TGTGCCAGCAGTTTAACTCCGATAGATACGCAGTATTTT; clone size: NA; J gene: TRBJ2-3; V gene: TRBV12-3/TRBV12-4; D gene: NA
CDR3 protein: CASSASGQPQHF; CDR3 DNA: TGTGCCAGCAGTGCCTCGGGTCAGCCCCAGCATTTT; clone size: NA; J gene: TRBJ1-5; V gene: TRBV28; D gene: NA
CDR3 protein: CASSQGELSGNTIYF; CDR3 DNA: TGTGCCAGCAGCCAAGGCGAGCTCTCTGGAAACACCATATATTTT; clone size: NA; J gene: TRBJ1-3; V gene: TRBV4-2; D gene: NA
CDR3 protein: CASSPRADYNSPIHF; CDR3 DNA: TGTGCCAGCTCACCACGCGCGGATTATAATTCACCCATCCACTTT; clone size: NA; J gene: TRBJ1-6; V gene: TRBV18; D gene: NA
CDR3 protein: CASSQETGGISGNTIYF; CDR3 DNA: TGTGCCAGCAGCCAAGAGACAGGGGGCATCTCTGGAAACACCATATATTTT; clone size: NA; J gene: TRBJ1-3; V gene: TRBV3-1/TRBV3-2; D gene: TRBD1
CDR3 protein: CASSVVADGVKAFF; CDR3 DNA: TGTGCCAGCAGCGTAGTTGCTGACGGGGTAAAAGCTTTCTTT; clone size: NA; J gene: TRBJ1-1; V gene: TRBV9; D gene: NA
CDR3 protein: CASSSSSGMQFF; CDR3 DNA: TGTGCCAGCAGTTCCTCTAGCGGGATGCAGTTCTTC; clone size: once; J gene: TRBJ2-1; V gene: TRBV28; D gene: TRBD2
CDR3 protein: CASSLWTSGGHEQYF; CDR3 DNA: TGTGCCAGCAGCTTATGGACTAGCGGGGGACACGAGCAGTACTTC; clone size: NA; J gene: TRBJ2-7; V gene: TRBV21-1; D gene: NA
CDR3 protein: CASSLGRVGGTKLFF; CDR3 DNA: TGTGCCAGCAGCTTAGGCCGCGTGGGAGGAACTAAACTGTTTTTT; clone size: NA; J gene: TRBJ1-4; V gene: TRBV11-1; D gene: NA
CDR3 protein: CASSRNGGQGSSYNSPLHF; CDR3 DNA: TGTGCCAGCTCCCGCAATGGAGGACAGGGGAGCTCCTATAATTCACCCCTCCACTTT; clone size: NA; J gene: TRBJ1-6; V gene: TRBV18; D gene: TRBD1
CDR3 protein: CASGSGGATYNEQFF; CDR3 DNA: TGTGCTAGTGGTTCTGGGGGGGCTACCTACAATGAGCAGTTCTTC; clone size: NA; J gene: TRBJ2-1; V gene: TRBV12-5; D gene: NA
CDR3 protein: CASSPSSNEKLFF; CDR3 DNA: TGTGCCAGCTCACCTTCGTCCAATGAAAAACTGTTTTTT; clone size: NA; J gene: TRBJ1-4; V gene: TRBV18; D gene: NA
CDR3 protein: CASTFWGSGGDNEQFF; CDR3 DNA: TGTGCCAGCACCTTTTGGGGTAGCGGGGGGGACAATGAGCAGTTCTTC; clone size: once; J gene: TRBJ2-1; V gene: TRBV5-6; D gene: TRBD2
CDR3 protein: CASSLGGQLGNRGPGYTF; CDR3 DNA: TGTGCCAGCAGCTTAGGAGGACAGTTGGGGAATCGAGGTCCTGGCTACACCTTC; clone size: NA; J gene: TRBJ1-2; V gene: TRBV7-9; D gene: NA